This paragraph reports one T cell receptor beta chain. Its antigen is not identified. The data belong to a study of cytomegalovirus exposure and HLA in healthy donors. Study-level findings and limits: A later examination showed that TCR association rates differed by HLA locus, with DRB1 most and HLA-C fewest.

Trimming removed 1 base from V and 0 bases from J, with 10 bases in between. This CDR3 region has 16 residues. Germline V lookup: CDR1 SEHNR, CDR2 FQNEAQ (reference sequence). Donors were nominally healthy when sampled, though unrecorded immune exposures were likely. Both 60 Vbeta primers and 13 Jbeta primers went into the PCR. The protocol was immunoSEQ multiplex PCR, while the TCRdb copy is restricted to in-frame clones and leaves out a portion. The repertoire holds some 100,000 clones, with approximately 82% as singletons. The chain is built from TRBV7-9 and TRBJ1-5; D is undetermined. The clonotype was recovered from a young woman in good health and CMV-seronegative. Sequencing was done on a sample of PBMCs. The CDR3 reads CASSLGKDYSNQPQHF. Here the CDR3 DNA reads TGTGCCAGCAGCTTAGGCAAAGACTATAGCAATCAGCCCCAGCATTTT.